This T cell receptor (beta chain) came from a study of CD8 T cells in ankylosing spondylitis. Study-wide points: Relatively scarce in peripheral blood, disease-linked clones were CD8+. Within ankylosing spondylitis blood, a TCR beta motif made up of eight or nine highly homologous variants appeared to be characteristic.

This clonotype was found a few times. Its antigen is unknown. Each TCR beta library was made by quantitative 5'-RACE that incorporated molecular barcodes. A single record per CDR3 protein comes from TCRdb applying MiXCR to the 5' RACE reads. The sample gives fewer than 500,000 distinct CDR3 sequences, roughly 26% of which show up once; about 0.89% is in the top ten. This CDR3 has 15 amino acids. Trimming removed 6 bases from V and 8 bases from J; junction bases left unmatched: 15. Germline lookup yields CDR1 SQVTM and CDR2 ANQGSEA. The specimen was blood, either unsorted or a sorted T cell fraction (not recorded which). The receptor's source is a male donor with ankylosing spondylitis. This chain links TRBV29-1 with TRBJ2-1; 8 bases agree with TRBD1. Written as DNA, the CDR3 is TGCAGCGTGGCGAGGGGGAGGCAGGGGGCCGATGAGCAGTTCTTC. Translation gives CSVARGRQGADEQFF.